This T cell receptor (beta chain) came from a study of vaccination and CD4 T cells after COVID-19. Study context: Median time from second vaccine dose to sampling was around 72 days (14 to 241). Overlapping spike peptides of SARS-CoV-2, HCoV-NL63, HCoV-OC43 and HCoV-229E stimulated the cells.

Points from the study as a whole: Vaccine-specific clones numbering 304 of 307 showed spike mono-reactivity in convalescent patients.

Turning to this clonotype: The target antigen is unknown.

Treatment described: approximately 9-day PBMC culture with coronavirus spike peptide pools or control peptides (ViraFEST assay). The Oncomine TCR Beta short-read assay was applied to DNA of cultured CD4+ T cells. Cultured CD4+ T cells yielded the extracted genomic DNA. TCRdb re-called the PCR reads through MiXCR, storing one row per CDR3 protein. This table has about 20,000 distinct CDR3 sequences, roughly 51% appearing once. The sequence was collected from a human donor who had recovered from COVID-19. Material for sequencing was CD4+ T cells from blood, cultured in vitro.

CDR3 nucleotides: TGTGCCAGCAGTTTACCCGCTAGCGAGAGCCATGAGCAGTTCTTC. Protein: CASSLPASESHEQFF. The rearrangement joins TRBV12-3 or TRBV12-4 to TRBJ2-1, with D possibly being TRBD2 (6 bases). This CDR3 spans 15 amino acids. V lost 2 bases and J lost 8, with 16 bases in between.